A selection of T cell receptor beta chains follows, all from one sample in a study of cytotoxic CD8 clonotypes in ibrutinib-treated CLL. The method was immunoSEQ multiplex PCR; TCRdb's version includes in-frame clones alone and lacks a portion of them. The table lists 150,000 to 200,000 clones, nearly 90% of them singletons. Here the sequenced sample was PBMCs, taken at disease progression, from a patient treated with ibrutinib. These receptors were collected from a human donor with chronic lymphocytic leukemia. Both conserved end residues are part of each CDR3.

v_gene: TRBV30; CDR3aa: CAWSVPRGRFYAFF
v_gene: TRBV19; CDR3aa: CASSIRRGSTDTQYF
v_gene: TRBV30; CDR3aa: CAWSNRDRGDEQYF
v_gene: TRBV7-2; CDR3aa: CASSFDAASGSYNEQFF
v_gene: TRBV11-3; CDR3aa: CASSSSSAVRYEQFF
v_gene: TRBV6-1; CDR3aa: CASIITGELFF
v_gene: TRBV9; CDR3aa: CASSVEGLGRRFF
v_gene: TRBV9; CDR3aa: CASSPGLAADTQYF
v_gene: TRBV10-1; CDR3aa: CASSDSLGSGNTIYF
v_gene: TRBV19; CDR3aa: CASSIKGGRGGYEQYF
v_gene: TRBV11-3; CDR3aa: CASSLAPGRVARSYEQYF
v_gene: TRBV11-2; CDR3aa: CASSAPDRSTSEAFF
v_gene: TRBV19; CDR3aa: CASSRYVDRTSGEQYF
v_gene: TRBV29-1; CDR3aa: CSVELRGTFYNEQFF
v_gene: TRBV7-9; CDR3aa: CASSLGDSYTGELFF
v_gene: TRBV15; CDR3aa: CATSRDPIRLSYNEQFF
v_gene: TRBV7-6; CDR3aa: CASSLVEASSYEQYF
v_gene: TRBV4-1; CDR3aa: CASSQVSLSTDTQYF
v_gene: TRBV4-1; CDR3aa: CASSSPPRQPNTEAFF
v_gene: TRBV9; CDR3aa: CASSETRLGGYGYTF
v_gene: TRBV7-8; CDR3aa: CASSPRGWDQPQHF
v_gene: TRBV5-1; CDR3aa: CASNSWRGSRGSYNEQFF
v_gene: TRBV27; CDR3aa: CASSLLAGFADTQYF
v_gene: TRBV6-5; CDR3aa: CASSPGQPIIDTQYF
v_gene: TRBV7-2; CDR3aa: CASSFTGTSYNEQFF
v_gene: TRBV6-5; CDR3aa: CASSYSRDRGETQYF
v_gene: TRBV5-1; CDR3aa: CASRQDNEKLFF
v_gene: TRBV5-5; CDR3aa: CASRTSRDRAEKLFF
v_gene: TRBV27; CDR3aa: CASSSRDRGFDNEKLFF
v_gene: TRBV6-5; CDR3aa: CASSYSIFTDEQYF
v_gene: TRBV6-6; CDR3aa: CASSYRKQGADEQFF
v_gene: TRBV29-1; CDR3aa: CSVGGQEDYGYTF
v_gene: TRBV6-6; CDR3aa: CASSYAGGSNQPQHF
v_gene: TRBV6-5; CDR3aa: CASSYSWILGNEKLFF
v_gene: TRBV18; CDR3aa: CASSPQGGNTEAFF
v_gene: TRBV6-5; CDR3aa: CASSYRSGHKFF
v_gene: TRBV11-2; CDR3aa: CASSLARSGVQNGYTF
v_gene: TRBV18; CDR3aa: CASSPPPVGTNEQFF
v_gene: TRBV11-1; CDR3aa: CASSLGLAQEQFF
v_gene: TRBV4-1; CDR3aa: CASSQVRGPGYNEQFF
v_gene: TRBV5-6; CDR3aa: CASSLFGGQGGF
v_gene: TRBV6-1; CDR3aa: CASSLLRSWGEKLFF
v_gene: TRBV9; CDR3aa: CASSVEGDRGDTQYF
v_gene: TRBV6-5; CDR3aa: CASSYQRNTGELFF
v_gene: TRBV5-1; CDR3aa: CASSPDPTGNTEAFF